This paragraph covers one TCR beta chain sequence. Its cognate antigen is unknown. These data come from a study of monozygotic twins with inflammatory bowel disease. Per TCR library, roughly 3,500 ng of total RNA was used. During cDNA synthesis, UMIs that each contained a 6-nucleotide sample barcode were added by means of template switching. The study subjected TCRalpha and TCRbeta cDNA to two nested PCRs of approximately 16 and 10 cycles. Using the 5' RACE reads, TCRdb records one entry per CDR3 protein without DNA. Its listing shows 420,000 or so distinct CDR3 sequences. Study-level results: Healthy co-twins showed greater TCRbeta diversity (inverse Simpson) than IBD patients.

The sequence derives from a human donor with ulcerative colitis or Crohn's disease, or a healthy co-twin of an affected twin (not recorded which). Sequencing was carried out using blood.

CDR3 in amino acids: CASSLGKQETQYF. The chain couples TRBV12-3 or TRBV12-4 to TRBJ2-5. The CDR3 consists of 13 residues.